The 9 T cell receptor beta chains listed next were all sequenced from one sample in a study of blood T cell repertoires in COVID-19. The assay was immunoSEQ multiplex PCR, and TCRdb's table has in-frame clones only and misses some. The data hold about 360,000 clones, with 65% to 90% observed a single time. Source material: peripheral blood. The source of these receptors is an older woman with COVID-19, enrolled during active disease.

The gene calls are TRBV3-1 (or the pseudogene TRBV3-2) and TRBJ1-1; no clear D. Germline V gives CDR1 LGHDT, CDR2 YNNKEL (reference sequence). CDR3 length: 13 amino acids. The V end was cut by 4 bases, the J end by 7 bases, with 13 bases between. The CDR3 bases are TGTGCCAGCAGCCGTCTTCTTTGGAGTGAAGCTTTCTTT. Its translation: CASSRLLWSEAFF.

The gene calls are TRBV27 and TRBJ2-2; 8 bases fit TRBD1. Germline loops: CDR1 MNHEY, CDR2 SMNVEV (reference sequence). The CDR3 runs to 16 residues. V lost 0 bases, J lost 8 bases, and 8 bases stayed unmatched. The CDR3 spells CASSLSPQGASGELFF. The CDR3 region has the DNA TGTGCCAGCAGTTTATCCCCGCAGGGGGCTTCGGGGGAGCTGTTTTTT.

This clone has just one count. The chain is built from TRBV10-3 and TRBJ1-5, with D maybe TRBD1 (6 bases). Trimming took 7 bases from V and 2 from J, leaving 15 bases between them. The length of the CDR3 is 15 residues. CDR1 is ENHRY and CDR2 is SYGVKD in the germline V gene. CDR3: CAITPGAGGNQPQHF. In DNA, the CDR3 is TGTGCCATCACTCCAGGGGCTGGTGGCAATCAGCCCCAGCATTTT.

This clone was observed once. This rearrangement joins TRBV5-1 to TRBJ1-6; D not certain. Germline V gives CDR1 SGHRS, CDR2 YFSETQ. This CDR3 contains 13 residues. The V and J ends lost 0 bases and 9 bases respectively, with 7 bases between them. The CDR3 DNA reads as TGCGCCAGCAGCTTGGATCTAGGTTCACCCCTCCACTTT. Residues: CASSLDLGSPLHF.

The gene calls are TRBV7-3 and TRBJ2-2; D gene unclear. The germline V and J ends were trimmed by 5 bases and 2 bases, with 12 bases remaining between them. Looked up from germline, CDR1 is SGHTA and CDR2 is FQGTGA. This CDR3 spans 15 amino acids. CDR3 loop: CASSGWLDNTGELFF. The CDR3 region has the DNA TGTGCCAGCAGCGGCTGGCTAGATAACACCGGGGAGCTGTTTTTT.

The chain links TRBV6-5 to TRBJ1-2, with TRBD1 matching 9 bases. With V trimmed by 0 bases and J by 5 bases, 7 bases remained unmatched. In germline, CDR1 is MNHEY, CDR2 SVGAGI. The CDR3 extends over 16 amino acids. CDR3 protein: CASSYSVQGAMYGYTF. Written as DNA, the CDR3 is TGTGCCAGCAGTTACTCGGTACAGGGGGCGATGTATGGCTACACCTTC.

CDR3 bases: TGTGCCAGCTCACCACTACCGACAGGGGAAGGTAGCAATCAGCCCCAGCATTTT. It codes for CASSPLPTGEGSNQPQHF. V and J are TRBV18 and TRBJ1-5, with 8 bases identical to TRBD1. Looked up from germline, CDR1 is KGHSH and CDR2 is LQKENI. The junction had 8 bases not matched to a gene; V was cut back by 1 base and J by 0 bases. The CDR3 extends over 18 amino acids.

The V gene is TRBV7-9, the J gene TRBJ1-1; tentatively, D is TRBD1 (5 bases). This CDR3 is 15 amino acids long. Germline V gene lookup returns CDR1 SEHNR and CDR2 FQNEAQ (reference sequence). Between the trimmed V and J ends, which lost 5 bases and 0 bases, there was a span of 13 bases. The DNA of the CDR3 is TGTGCCAGCAGCCCTAGGGGAAACATGAACACTGAAGCTTTCTTT. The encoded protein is CASSPRGNMNTEAFF.

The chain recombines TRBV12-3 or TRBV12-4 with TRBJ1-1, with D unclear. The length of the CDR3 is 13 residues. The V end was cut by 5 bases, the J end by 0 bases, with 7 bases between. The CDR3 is CASSVILNTEAFF. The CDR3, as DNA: TGTGCCAGCAGTGTAATTTTGAACACTGAAGCTTTCTTT.